This TCR beta chain derives from a study of identical twins. Findings and limits, study-wide: Conclusions were based on cross-sectional statistical analysis, without following the same donors. Beta out-of-frame sequences showed weaker excess twin sharing. One should note that invariant MAIT and iNKT cells could partly confound zero-insertion analyses.

Carrying unique molecular identifiers, the cDNA also gained a universal primer site through template switching. TCRdb independently ran MiXCR on the 5' RACE reads; one entry per CDR3 protein. The sample holds 350,000 to 450,000 distinct CDR3 sequences; around a sixth are singletons and the top ten take roughly 12%. Concerning this clonotype itself: Its antigen is as yet unknown.

The CDR3 sequence is 15 residues long. Germline trimming cut 2 bases from V and 2 bases from J; bases unmatched to any gene: 5. CDR1 is SGHAT, CDR2 FQNNGV, per germline. The TCR originated in a man aged 50 to 59 in good health. The chain couples TRBV11-2 to TRBJ2-5, with 7 bases matching TRBD2. Sequencing input: naive T cells sorted from blood. CDR3 loop: CASSLRAGLQETQYF. The CDR3 nucleotides read TGTGCCAGCAGCTTACGAGCGGGGCTGCAAGAGACCCAGTACTTC.